These 11 T cell receptor beta chains were sequenced from one sample in a study of blood T cell repertoires in COVID-19. Clones were sequenced by immunoSEQ multiplex PCR, and TCRdb holds only the in-frame ones, with some missing. The sample shows about 350,000 clones, 75% to 90% of them seen only once. Sequenced: peripheral blood. These receptors originate from a woman between 55 and 75 years old with COVID-19, enrolled during active disease.

The V and J genes are TRBV2 and TRBJ1-4; D perhaps matches TRBD1 (5 bases). Germline values: CDR1 SNHLY, CDR2 FYNNEI. CDR3 length: 12 amino acids. Trimming left V 8 bases short and J 8 bases short, with 12 bases between. CDR3 protein: CASGGGYEKLFF. CDR3 DNA sequence: TGTGCCAGCGGGGGGGGGTACGAAAAACTGTTTTTT.

The chain has TRBV30 and TRBJ1-3; TRBD1 might be the D (5 bases). CDR1 GTSNPN and CDR2 SVGIG come from the germline V gene (reference sequence). The V and J ends lost 0 bases and 0 bases respectively, with 12 bases between them. The CDR3 loop spans 16 amino acids. Here the CDR3 reads CAWSVRRGNSGNTIYF. CDR3 nucleotide sequence: TGTGCCTGGAGTGTACGGCGGGGGAACTCTGGAAACACCATATATTTT.

The gene calls are TRBV5-5 and TRBJ1-3, with D unresolved. In germline, CDR1 is SGHKS, CDR2 YYEKEE (reference sequence). The CDR3 spans 15 residues. V was shortened by 0 bases and J by 4 bases, with 11 bases between the two germline ends. CDR3 DNA sequence: TGTGCCAGCAGCTTGGCCCTAGGATCAGGAAACACCATATATTTT. Its translation is CASSLALGSGNTIYF. Filled out from reference TRBV5-5 and TRBJ1-3, the complete variable domain reads DAGVTQSPTHLIKTRGQQVTLRCSPISGHKSVSWYQQVLGQGPQFIFQYYEKEERGRGNFPDRFSARQFPNYSSELNVNALLLGDSALYLCASSLALGSGNTIYFGEGSWLTVV.

This rearrangement joins TRBV27 to TRBJ1-2; possibly TRBD1 for D (6 bases). Germline V lookup: CDR1 MNHEY, CDR2 SMNVEV (reference sequence). This CDR3 is 14 amino acids long. V lost 6 bases, J lost 4 bases, and 15 bases lay in between. The CDR3 bases are TGTGCCAGCAGCACTAGGGGGGGAGGCTATGGCTACACCTTC. Translating gives CASSTRGGGYGYTF.

The chain employs TRBV7-8 and TRBJ1-5; TRBD1 aligns across 11 bases. V shed 10 bases, J shed 4 bases, and the junction held 3 bases outside the gene matches. Germline V lookup: CDR1 SGHVS, CDR2 FQNEAQ. The CDR3 is made up of 13 amino acids. CDR3 nucleotides: TGTGCCATCAGGGACAGGGGGAATCAGCCCCAGCATTTT. Protein product: CAIRDRGNQPQHF.

Regarding this clone: This specimen includes other DNA sequences encoding the same CDR3. The V call is TRBV15, the J call TRBJ1-6; no clear D gene. CDR3 length equals 13 residues. Germline CDR1 LNHNV, CDR2 YYDKDF (reference sequence). Trimming pared 0 bases from V and 7 bases from J, leaving 4 bases between. CDR3 sequence (DNA): TGTGCCACCAGCAGAGATCGGAATTCACCCCTCCACTTT. Translation: CATSRDRNSPLHF.

This clone was detected a few times. The chain joins TRBV2 to TRBJ1-2; D perhaps matches TRBD1 (6 bases). The CDR3 sequence is 13 residues long. In germline, CDR1 is SNHLY, CDR2 FYNNEI. Deletions cut 4 bases from V and 8 bases from J, with 14 bases between. Here the CDR3 reads CASSALDSLGYTF. CDR3 sequence (DNA): TGTGCCAGCAGTGCTTTGGACAGCCTCGGCTACACCTTC.

The V call is TRBV7-9, the J call TRBJ1-2; TRBD1 aligns across 8 bases. From germline, CDR1 is SEHNR and CDR2 FQNEAQ (reference sequence). This CDR3 comprises 13 residues. V was clipped by 7 bases and J by 2 bases; unmatched bases: 3. The CDR3 DNA reads as TGTGCCAGCAATCAGGGGGCGAACTATGGCTACACCTTC. It specifies CASNQGANYGYTF.

The CDR3 is CASSSRGQPNSPLHF. CDR3 DNA: TGTGCCAGCAGTTCCAGGGGACAGCCGAATTCACCCCTCCACTTT. The chain uses TRBV11-2 and TRBJ1-6; 7 bases align to TRBD1. Germline V gene data show CDR1 as SGHAT and CDR2 as FQNNGV. CDR3 length: 15 residues. After removal of 6 bases from V and 7 bases from J, the junction contained 9 bases not matched to a gene.

The J gene is TRBJ2-3, the V gene TRBV6-2 or TRBV6-3, with TRBD2 matching over 14 bases. Looked up from germline, CDR1 is MNHEY and CDR2 is SVGEGT. V lost 4 bases and J lost 6; bases outside the gene matches: 9. The CDR3 extends over 17 amino acids. The CDR3 loop reads CASSSGLAGANRDTQYF. Here the CDR3 DNA reads TGTGCCAGCAGTTCGGGACTAGCGGGGGCGAACAGGGATACGCAGTATTTT.

This clone was counted a few times. The genes are TRBV5-4 and TRBJ1-5; D uncertain. The V gene's germline CDR1 is SGHNT and CDR2 YYREEE (reference sequence). This CDR3 contains 16 residues. Deletions cut 2 bases from V and 2 bases from J, with 14 bases between. CDR3 sequence: CASSFYSGGGNQPQHF. The CDR3 bases are TGTGCCAGCAGCTTTTATAGCGGAGGAGGCAATCAGCCCCAGCATTTT.